This passage covers 15 T cell receptor beta chains from one sample sequenced in a study of early stage breast cancer tumors. The data were produced by immunoSEQ multiplex PCR, yet TCRdb's version contains in-frame clones alone and is incomplete. The sample records about 70,000 clones, around 80% being singletons. The specimen was blood. These receptors were collected from a person aged 35 to 50 with breast cancer.

The V and J genes are TRBV18 and TRBJ2-7, with a possible D match to TRBD1 (5 bases). Germline CDR1 and CDR2: KGHSH and LQKENI. The CDR3 has 12 residues. V gave up 5 bases and J gave up 7 bases, with 12 bases separating them. The CDR3 bases are TGTGCCAGCTCATCGATTCAGGGAGAGCAGTACTTC. This gives the protein CASSSIQGEQYF.

V and J are TRBV2 and TRBJ2-2; 14 bases align to TRBD2. Trimming cost V 10 bases and J 7 bases; bases outside gene matches: 11. The CDR3 is made up of 16 amino acids. CDR1 SNHLY and CDR2 FYNNEI come from the germline V gene. CDR3 bases: TGTGCCAAATCCGGGACTAGCGGGAGTGGAGGCGGGGAGCTGTTTTTT. It is translated as CAKSGTSGSGGGELFF.

The chain has TRBV7-9 and TRBJ2-7, with D possibly TRBD1 on 5 matching bases. V dropped 6 bases and J dropped 2 bases, with 8 bases sitting between them. This CDR3 has 12 amino acids. Germline CDR1 reads SEHNR; CDR2 reads FQNEAQ (reference sequence). The DNA for the CDR3 is TGTGCCAGCAGTTTCAGGGCCTACGAGCAGTACTTC. It is translated as CASSFRAYEQYF. Full variable domain (remainder filled in from reference TRBV7-9 and TRBJ2-7): DTGVSQNPRHKITKRGQNVTFRCDPISEHNRLYWYRQTLGQGPEFLTYFQNEAQLEKSRLLSDRFSAERPKGSFSTLEIQRTEQGDSAMYLCASSFRAYEQYFGPGTRLTVT.

V usage is TRBV14 and J usage is TRBJ1-4, with 7 bases matching TRBD1. V was pared by 0 bases and J by 10 bases, with 14 bases of the junction left unmatched. The CDR3 totals 17 residues. In germline, CDR1 is SGHDN, CDR2 FVKESK. The CDR3 DNA follows: TGTGCCAGCAGCCAAGATCGCAGGGGGAGGCCTTGGGGAAAACTGTTTTTT. Translated: CASSQDRRGRPWGKLFF.

This chain connects TRBV2 to TRBJ1-1; TRBD1 might be the D (5 bases). From germline, CDR1 is SNHLY and CDR2 FYNNEI. The CDR3 sequence is 13 residues long. The V and J ends lost 8 bases and 4 bases respectively, with 14 bases between them. CDR3 nucleotides: TGTGCCAGCGGGGGGGTGGTGGGCACTGAAGCTTTCTTT. It is translated as CASGGVVGTEAFF.

V gene TRBV28 combines with J gene TRBJ1-1; no firm D call. The germline V gene encodes CDR1 MDHEN and CDR2 SYDVKM. The CDR3 has 13 residues. V dropped 3 bases and J dropped 2 bases, with 7 bases sitting between them. This chain's CDR3 is CASSFGLNTEAFF. The CDR3 DNA follows: TGTGCCAGCAGTTTCGGCTTAAACACTGAAGCTTTCTTT.

J is TRBJ1-1 and V is TRBV19; TRBD1 is a possible D gene (6 bases). Deletions cut 5 bases from V and 11 bases from J, with 9 bases between. The CDR3 is 10 residues long. The V gene's germline CDR1 is LNHDA and CDR2 SQIVND (reference sequence). The CDR3 DNA is TGTGCCAGTAGTGAAGGACAGGCTTTCTTT. It yields the protein CASSEGQAFF.

This clone was observed a single time. This chain joins TRBV30 and TRBJ2-2; the match to TRBD2 covers 8 bases. J gave up 5 bases and V 3 bases, and 8 bases lay outside the gene matches. There are 15 residues in the CDR3. Looked up from germline, CDR1 is GTSNPN and CDR2 is SVGIG (reference sequence). The CDR3 DNA is TGTGCCTGGAGGGGCGGGAGGACGGGGACCGGGGAGCTGTTTTTT. It translates to CAWRGGRTGTGELFF.

This chain connects TRBV28 to TRBJ1-5, with D perhaps TRBD1 (6 bases). V gave up 3 bases and J gave up 3 bases, with 12 bases separating them. CDR1 MDHEN and CDR2 SYDVKM come from the germline V gene. The CDR3 totals 15 residues. CDR3 nucleotide sequence: TGTGCCAGCAGTTTTACGGGGGCCCCCAATCAGCCCCAGCATTTT. This sequence encodes CASSFTGAPNQPQHF.

The chain is built from TRBV18 and TRBJ1-1, with unresolved D. Germline loops: CDR1 KGHSH, CDR2 LQKENI. The CDR3 runs 13 residues. Trimming left V 3 bases short and J 3 bases short, with 8 bases between. The CDR3 nucleotides are TGTGCCAGCTCACCGGGGAGGGACACTGAAGCTTTCTTT. Its protein product is CASSPGRDTEAFF.

The chain has TRBV25-1 and TRBJ1-3; no firm D call. CDR3 length equals 18 residues. The ends were cut back, 3 bases at V and 0 bases at J, with 18 bases in the middle. CDR1 is MGHDK, CDR2 SYGVNS, per germline. In DNA, the CDR3 is TGTGCCAGCAGTGATCCCCCGGGCCAGCCGAGCTCTGGAAACACCATATATTTT. Protein: CASSDPPGQPSSGNTIYF.

The chain links TRBV2 to TRBJ2-3; a weak D match, TRBD1 (5 bases). V lost 6 bases and J 2 bases, leaving 15 bases between the germline ends. CDR1 is SNHLY, CDR2 FYNNEI, per germline. The CDR3 is 15 amino acids. CDR3 protein: CASREQQVYTDTQYF. CDR3 DNA: TGTGCCAGCAGAGAACAACAGGTTTACACAGATACGCAGTATTTT. Full variable domain (missing parts from reference TRBV2 and TRBJ2-3): EPEVTQTPSHQVTQMGQEVILRCVPISNHLYFYWYRQILGQKVEFLVSFYNNEISEKSEIFDDQFSVERPDGSNFTLKIRSTKLEDSAMYFCASREQQVYTDTQYFGPGTRLTVL.

The rearrangement uses TRBV19 and TRBJ1-5; D remains ambiguous. This CDR3 is 13 amino acids long. V dropped 1 base and J dropped 4 bases, with 5 bases sitting between them. CDR1 and CDR2 (germline): LNHDA, SQIVND (reference sequence). As DNA, the CDR3 is TGTGCCAGTAGTATAGCTAAGAATCAGCCCCAGCATTTT. This sequence encodes CASSIAKNQPQHF.

V is TRBV6-6 and J is TRBJ1-1; D is perhaps TRBD1 (6 bases). Trimming pared 3 bases from V and 2 bases from J, leaving 13 bases between. CDR1 is MNHNY and CDR2 is SVGAGI in the germline V gene (reference sequence). The CDR3 has 15 residues. CDR3 sequence: CASSYFGQRNTEAFF. The CDR3 DNA follows: TGTGCCAGCAGTTATTTCGGACAGAGAAACACTGAAGCTTTCTTT.

The sample holds a few counts of this clone. The V call is TRBV27, the J call TRBJ1-5, with no clear D. The V end was cut by 4 bases, the J end by 5 bases, with 9 bases between. The length of the CDR3 is 13 residues. Per the germline V gene, CDR1 is MNHEY and CDR2 is SMNVEV (reference sequence). This CDR3 is CASSYLPDQPQHF. The DNA of the CDR3 is TGTGCCAGCAGTTATCTCCCAGATCAGCCCCAGCATTTT.